Detailed here is one T cell receptor (beta chain). What it binds is unknown. This specimen belongs to a study of cytomegalovirus exposure and HLA in healthy donors. Per germline, CDR1 SGHTA and CDR2 FQGNSA. The CDR3 loop spans 13 amino acids. Trimming left V 1 base short and J 3 bases short, with 7 bases between. Study-wide findings and caveats: Later, TCR association rates were found to vary by HLA locus, highest for DRB1 and lowest for HLA-C.

Both 60 Vbeta primers and 13 Jbeta primers went into the PCR. Sequencing used immunoSEQ multiplex PCR; TCRdb keeps in-frame clones, though not all of them. The table has roughly 180,000 clones, roughly 78% seen once. The TCR comes from a woman aged 45-60 years in good health and CMV-seropositive. The rearrangement uses TRBV7-2 and TRBJ2-7; D not resolved. Material: PBMCs. In DNA, the CDR3 is TGTGCCAGCAGCTTAGGTTATATCTACGAGCAGTACTTC. Translating gives CASSLGYIYEQYF. Full variable domain (outside the CDR3, taken from reference TRBV7-2 and TRBJ2-7): GAGVSQSPSNKVTEKGKDVELRCDPISGHTALYWYRQSLGQGLEFLIYFQGNSAPDKSGLPSDRFSAERTGGSVSTLTIQRTQQEDSAVYLCASSLGYIYEQYFGPGTRLTVT.